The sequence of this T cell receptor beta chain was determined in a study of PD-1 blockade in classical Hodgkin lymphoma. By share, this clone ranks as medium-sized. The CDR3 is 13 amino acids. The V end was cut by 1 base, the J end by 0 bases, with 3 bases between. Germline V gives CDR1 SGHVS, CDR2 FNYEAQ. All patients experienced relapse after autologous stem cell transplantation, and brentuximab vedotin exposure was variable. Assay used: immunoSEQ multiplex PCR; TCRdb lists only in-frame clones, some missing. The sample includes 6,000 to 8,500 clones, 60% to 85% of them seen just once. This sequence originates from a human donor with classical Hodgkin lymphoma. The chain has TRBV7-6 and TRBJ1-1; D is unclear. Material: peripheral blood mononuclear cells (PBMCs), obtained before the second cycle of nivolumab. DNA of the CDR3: TGTGCCAGCAGCTTAGAGGTGAACACTGAAGCTTTCTTT. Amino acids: CASSLEVNTEAFF.